These 10 T cell receptor beta chains came from one sample sequenced in a study of T cell repertoires in cytomegalovirus infection. TCRdb re-analysed the reads in MiXCR, keeping a single row per CDR3 protein. Counted here are 62,000 or so distinct CDR3 sequences, roughly a fifth occurring once; the ten biggest clones make up over 65%. Their antigen targets remain unknown. The material was CD8+ T cells from cultured PBMCs, obtained from culture after CMV antigen stimulation. These receptors originate from a human donor in good health (CMV status not recorded). Some clones in this sample may be carry-over from other donors' samples.

The V and J genes are TRBV10-3 and TRBJ2-7; D may correspond to TRBD1 or TRBD2 (5 bases each). Germline V lookup: CDR1 ENHRY, CDR2 SYGVKD. Trimming cost V 8 bases and J 3 bases, with 17 bases left between them. The CDR3 is 14 amino acids. Written as DNA, the CDR3 is TGTGCCATCGGGGCAGGAGGAAAGGACTACGAGCAGTACTTC. It encodes CAIGAGGKDYEQYF.

A few counts support this clonotype. V is TRBV7-2 and J is TRBJ1-2; a weak D match, TRBD1 (5 bases). The CDR3 length is 13 residues. Trimming shortened V by 6 bases and J by 2 bases, and 10 bases separated the two germline ends. Germline V gene sequence: CDR1 SGHTA, CDR2 FQGNSA. CDR3 sequence reads: CASSEGSNYGYTF. In DNA form, the CDR3 reads TGTGCCAGCAGTGAGGGGTCGAACTATGGCTACACCTTC.

The chain has TRBV19 and TRBJ1-1, with unresolved D. Trimming took off 1 base at V and 2 bases at J, with 11 bases between the two ends. The V gene's germline CDR1 is LNHDA and CDR2 SQIVND (reference sequence). This CDR3 region has 15 residues. CDR3 amino acids: CASSIGYRSNTEAFF. Here the CDR3 DNA reads TGTGCCAGTAGTATAGGATACAGATCAAACACTGAAGCTTTCTTT.

This clonotype was detected a few times. The chain links TRBV7-9 to TRBJ2-7, with D possibly being TRBD2 (6 bases). Germline CDR1 reads SEHNR; CDR2 reads FQNEAQ (reference sequence). V dropped 5 bases and J dropped 2 bases, with 13 bases sitting between them. The CDR3 has 14 residues. CDR3 residues: CASSGRDWPYEQYF. The CDR3 DNA is TGTGCCAGCAGCGGCCGGGACTGGCCCTACGAGCAGTACTTC. The whole variable domain, remainder taken from reference TRBV7-9 and TRBJ2-7, is DTGVSQNPRHKITKRGQNVTFRCDPISEHNRLYWYRQTLGQGPEFLTYFQNEAQLEKSRLLSDRFSAERPKGSFSTLEIQRTEQGDSAMYLCASSGRDWPYEQYFGPGTRLTVT.

V usage is TRBV11-2 and J usage is TRBJ1-1, with D unresolved. The CDR3 is 16 residues long. The V end lost 5 bases, the J end lost 1 base, and 17 bases lay between the germline ends. In germline, CDR1 is SGHAT, CDR2 FQNNGV. This chain's CDR3 is CASSRNPGETNTEAFF. CDR3 bases: TGTGCCAGCAGCCGCAACCCGGGAGAGACGAACACTGAAGCTTTCTTT.

This clonotype occurred a few times. The chain uses TRBV7-2 and TRBJ1-2; TRBD1 agrees at 7 bases. The CDR3 runs to 18 residues. The germline CDR1 and CDR2 sequences are SGHTA and FQGNSA. The J segment lost 0 bases and the V segment lost 1 base, leaving 11 bases of the junction unmatched. CDR3 DNA: TGTGCCAGCAGCTTAGATATTCTTCAGGGGGGCACTAACTATGGCTACACCTTC. It translates to CASSLDILQGGTNYGYTF.

This clonotype was recorded a few times. The rearrangement uses TRBV7-9 and TRBJ2-5, with D possibly matching TRBD1 (5 bases). This CDR3 is built from 15 residues. The V end was cut by 1 base, the J end by 4 bases, with 13 bases between. Looked up from germline, CDR1 is SEHNR and CDR2 is FQNEAQ (reference sequence). The CDR3 loop is CASSLVSGPRETQYF. The CDR3 DNA reads as TGTGCCAGCAGCTTAGTCTCAGGGCCGAGAGAGACCCAGTACTTC.

The rearrangement uses TRBV20-1 and TRBJ2-7; TRBD2 matches at 8 bases. This CDR3 has 14 amino acids. Germline V gene data show CDR1 as DFQATT and CDR2 as SNEGSKA (reference sequence). Unmatched junction bases numbered 9, after V lost 5 bases and J lost 3 bases. The CDR3 spells CSARGLAQGYEQYF. CDR3 coding DNA: TGCAGTGCTCGCGGACTAGCACAAGGCTACGAGCAGTACTTC.

The chain combines TRBV7-9 with TRBJ1-2; TRBD1 is a possible D gene (5 bases). CDR1 is SEHNR and CDR2 is FQNEAQ in the germline V gene (reference sequence). V lost 5 bases, J lost 0 bases, and 13 bases lay in between. The length of the CDR3 is 15 residues. CDR3 amino acids: CASSQPGNPNYGYTF. The DNA of the CDR3 is TGTGCCAGCAGCCAGCCAGGGAATCCTAACTATGGCTACACCTTC. The full variable domain, its missing parts supplied by reference TRBV7-9 and TRBJ1-2, is DTGVSQNPRHKITKRGQNVTFRCDPISEHNRLYWYRQTLGQGPEFLTYFQNEAQLEKSRLLSDRFSAERPKGSFSTLEIQRTEQGDSAMYLCASSQPGNPNYGYTFGSGTRLTVV.

This clonotype was observed a few times. The V and J genes are TRBV4-1 and TRBJ2-3; D is unresolved. The CDR3 loop spans 15 amino acids. Trimming stripped 1 base from V and 0 bases from J, with 8 bases between. Germline values: CDR1 MGHRA, CDR2 YSYEKL. CDR3 amino acids: CASSQGSPSTDTQYF. CDR3 coding DNA: TGCGCCAGCAGCCAAGGGTCTCCCAGCACAGATACGCAGTATTTT.